Here is one T cell receptor (beta chain) with its context. Its antigen target is currently unknown. No per-base quality is available; no much larger clone lies one base away. The time point label corresponds to: baseline before first vaccination. Samples from vaccinated people were obtained from the UK trials COV001 and COV002, which included a single-blind randomized controlled phase 2/3 trial of AZD1222 (ChAdOx1 nCoV-19) in healthy adults. For TCRbeta chain sequencing, PBMC samples were collected from trial participants at day 0 and at day 28 after the second dose. The CDR3 covers 13 residues, taking in both the cysteine and the phenylalanine. The only DNA kept is the CDR3, 39 bases in frame from the first base. Sequences SGHTA (CDR1) and FQGNSA (CDR2) are obtained from the germline V gene. V and J lose 11 bases and 5 bases, and a span of 18 bases separates them. This sample was taken from a study of T cell responses to AZD1222 COVID-19 vaccine (dated by TCRdb to the early 2020s). As for the study more broadly: AZD1222 recipients with second doses at about 4 weeks or about 12 weeks were pooled, because spike-specific TCR depth and breadth did not differ between schedules. TCR sequencing covered over 230 trial participants: 200 to 210 given two doses of AZD1222 and 26 given two doses of MenACWY control vaccine. Enrollment into the trials was organized by age into subgroups of 18-55, 56-69 and 70-plus years, and those subgroups contained about 160, 30 and 59 TCR-sequenced participants, respectively. General conclusions and limits of the study: Vaccine-associated CD4 TCRs spanned the whole spike protein, with dominant responses in regions 160-218 and 743-854. In the small 56-69-year group, the increase in depth fell short of significance, most likely because of low power. After two AZD1222 doses, both the breadth and the depth of spike-specific TCRs were significantly higher than at day 0 and than in MenACWY recipients. Most participants were white British and females outnumbered males, and the authors suggested that clonal diversity may have been underestimated. Because no samples from the day 14 peak response were available, repertoires could be characterized only after the peak T cell response. Nearly half of unique spike-specific TCRs reportedly recognized epitopes outside regions mutated in the B.1.351 and B.1.1.7 variants. Conclusions about previously exposed vaccinees are limited, since just a handful of AZD1222 recipients were seropositive for SARS-CoV-2 at baseline.

The CDR3 regions of human TCRbeta chains were subjected to immunosequencing. On the authors' methods: TCRs in the repertoires were compared against a reference library of SARS-CoV-2-specific TCRs that had been generated with the MIRA antigen-specificity platform. Breadth was defined as the fraction of unique TCRs that were SARS-CoV-2-associated, and depth was defined as the fraction of total T cells that were SARS-CoV-2-associated. Each spike-specific TCR was assigned to its reactive spike region and to a CD4 or CD8 class using the MIRA data. Log10-transformed breadth and depth values were compared by one-way ANOVA with Sidak's multiple comparisons tests. TCRdb took this table from immuneACCESS and kept in-frame rearrangements with V and J called. Such tables lack part of the clones; where checked against another copy, unresolved V genes explain under half of the gap, and the rest is unexplained. V, J and clone size are taken as reported in that table, and D and trimming were inferred from the DNA itself. For this sample there are about 160,000 clones; around 94% appear just once. The top ten hold around 1.3% of the sample.

This receptor chain uses TRBV7-2 and TRBJ1-2, with a weak D call of TRBD1 (5 bases match). Material: peripheral blood, obtained on day 0 of AZD1222 vaccination. The sequence was obtained from an adult in good health. The CDR3 reads as follows: CAGKLWGRYGYTF. The DNA is TGTGCCGGCAAACTTTGGGGGAGGTATGGCTACACCTTC.